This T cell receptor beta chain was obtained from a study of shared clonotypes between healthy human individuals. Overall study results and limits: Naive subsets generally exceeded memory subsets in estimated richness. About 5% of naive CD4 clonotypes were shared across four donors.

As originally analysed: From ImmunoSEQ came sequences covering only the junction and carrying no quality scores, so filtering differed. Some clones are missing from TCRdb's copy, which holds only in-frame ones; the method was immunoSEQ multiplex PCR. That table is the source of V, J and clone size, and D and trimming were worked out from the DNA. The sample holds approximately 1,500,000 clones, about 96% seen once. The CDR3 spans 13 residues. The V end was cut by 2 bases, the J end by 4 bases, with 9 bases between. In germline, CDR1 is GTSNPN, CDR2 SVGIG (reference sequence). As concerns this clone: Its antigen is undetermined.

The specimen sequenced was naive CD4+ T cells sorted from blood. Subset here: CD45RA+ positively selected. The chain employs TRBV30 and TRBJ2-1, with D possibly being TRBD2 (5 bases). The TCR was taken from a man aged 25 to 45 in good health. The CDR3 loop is CAWSSSLYNEQFF. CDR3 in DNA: TGTGCCTGGAGTTCTAGCCTGTACAATGAGCAGTTCTTC.